This T cell receptor beta chain comes out of a study of human T cells and chemical hapten exposure. TCRdb reprocessed the RACE reads via MiXCR and lists one record per CDR3 protein. The sample has approximately 49,000 distinct CDR3 sequences, less than 9.5% seen once. The table lists this clonotype with many counts. Indicated time point: patch test 1, 2 weeks after DPC sensitization. The treatment was: therapeutic diphenylcyclopropenone sensitization with weekly scalp DPC. The TCR originated in a woman in her fifties or sixties with alopecia areata. Some clones in this sample may be carry-over from other donors' samples. Specimen: whole blood, collected in connection with sensitization to the hapten diphenylcyclopropenone (DPC).

For the CDR3, the DNA is TGCAGTGCTGACAAGGGACGGGGAAATTCACCCCTCCACTTT. As protein: CSADKGRGNSPLHF. This chain links TRBV20-1 with TRBJ1-6; D might be TRBD1 (5 bases). Germline V gives CDR1 DFQATT, CDR2 SNEGSKA (reference sequence). The CDR3 has 14 amino acids. V was cut by 5 bases and J by 7 bases, with 15 bases left in between.